The 8 T cell receptor beta chains given below trace back to one sample, sequenced in a study of blood T cell repertoires in COVID-19 (dated by TCRdb to 2020 to 2021). The library was generated by the immunoSEQ multiplex PCR assay. In TCRdb, the immuneACCESS table is reduced to in-frame sequences with V and J assigned. These tables do not hold every clone; where another copy was compared, an unresolved V gene accounts for under half, and the others remain unexplained. The sample table shows about 330,000 clones, and more than 75% are seen once. The biggest ten clones account for 5.3% of the sample. Specimen: PBMCs or T cells enriched from blood (not recorded which). These receptors were taken from a woman in her twenties or thirties who had recovered from COVID-19.

The chain is built from TRBV6-5 and TRBJ1-2; maybe TRBD1 (5 bases). In germline, CDR1 is MNHEY, CDR2 SVGAGI. V lost 7 bases and J 10 bases, leaving 22 bases between the germline ends. This CDR3 has 14 residues. CDR3 nucleotide sequence: TGTGCCAGCACCGGACCGGACATTGCCTCTCTCTACACCTTC. This sequence encodes CASTGPDIASLYTF.

The chain links TRBV6-2 or TRBV6-3 to TRBJ1-2, with a possible D match to TRBD1 (5 bases). The CDR3 runs to 14 residues. V was clipped by 5 bases and J by 4 bases, with 14 bases between them. Germline V gives CDR1 MNHEY, CDR2 SVGEGT. The CDR3 region is CASSKGKLVYGYTF. The DNA of the CDR3 is TGTGCCAGCAGTAAGGGGAAATTGGTCTATGGCTACACCTTC.

This chain links TRBV11-2 with TRBJ2-3; 8 bases map to TRBD1. The CDR3 consists of 16 residues. Trimming at V came to 5 bases and at J to 4 bases, leaving 11 bases not matched to a gene. Germline V CDR1 and CDR2: SGHAT, FQNNGV. CDR3 in DNA: TGTGCCAGCAGCCAGATTGGACAGGGAGGCCCAGATACGCAGTATTTT. Translation gives CASSQIGQGGPDTQYF.

The rearrangement uses TRBV5-6 and TRBJ2-7; 11 bases are shared with TRBD1. The CDR3 extends over 13 amino acids. Germline CDR1 reads SGHDT; CDR2 reads YYEEEE. With 4 bases clipped from V and 5 bases from J, the junction kept 2 bases outside the gene matches. The CDR3 coding sequence is TGTGCCAGCAGCCGGGGACAGGGGGACGAGCAGTACTTC. Translation gives CASSRGQGDEQYF.

The chain is built from TRBV5-1 and TRBJ2-5; D may be TRBD1 (5 bases). CDR1 is SGHRS and CDR2 is YFSETQ in the germline V gene. The CDR3 extends over 14 amino acids. The V and J ends lost 0 bases and 4 bases respectively, with 10 bases between them. In DNA form, the CDR3 reads TGCGCCAGCAGCTTGGGACAGCTCCGAGAGACCCAGTACTTC. It encodes CASSLGQLRETQYF.

Here the CDR3 reads CASSLVNGRNREKLFF. The CDR3 nucleotides are TGTGCCAGCAGCTTAGTCAACGGTCGTAATCGTGAAAAACTGTTTTTT. The chain is built from TRBV11-2 and TRBJ1-4; D gene uncertain. Trimming left V 1 base short and J 7 bases short, with 16 bases between. From germline, CDR1 is SGHAT and CDR2 FQNNGV. The CDR3 has 16 residues.

This chain joins TRBV30 and TRBJ1-2; TRBD1 agrees at 8 bases. The length of the CDR3 is 14 residues. Trimming took 2 bases from V and 3 from J; bases not matched to a gene: 5. Looked up from germline, CDR1 is GTSNPN and CDR2 is SVGIG (reference sequence). Here the CDR3 reads CAWSPTGGYYGYTF. CDR3 in DNA: TGTGCCTGGAGTCCCACAGGGGGGTACTATGGCTACACCTTC.

Notes on this clone: Because the CDR3's place on the DNA is in doubt, the DNA is left out and the CDR3 is given as listed by TCRdb. This chain joins TRBV21-1 and TRBJ2-7; no check of the table's D call, TRBD1, against the DNA was made. TRBV21-1 is reported as a pseudogene. Inclusive of both ends, the CDR3 amounts to 18 amino acids. The CDR3 sequence is CASSYRCSRTGVSYEQYF.